The 3 T cell receptor beta chains given below trace back to one sample, sequenced in a study of blood T cells in healthy people across ages. The use of a sample-barcoded 5' primer and a J-beta primer mix characterized a second PCR of roughly 6 to 12 cycles. TCRdb independently ran MiXCR on the 5' RACE reads; one entry per CDR3 protein. This sample has over a million distinct CDR3 sequences, with about 43% found just once. The sample was blood. The source of these receptors is a woman younger than 30 in good health.

The count of this clonotype is one. One junction end disagrees with the germline gene, perhaps due to a read error. The V gene is TRBV7-9, the J gene TRBJ2-7, with 9 bases matching TRBD1. The CDR3 runs 16 residues. Germline CDR1 and CDR2: SEHNR and FQNEAQ (reference sequence). The CDR3 DNA reads as TGTGCCAGTAGCTTGGGGACAGGGTCGACCACCTACGAGCAGTACTTC. It yields the protein CASSLGTGSTTYEQYF.

The CDR3: CASRPIKDKLRNTIYF. CDR3 DNA: TGTGCCAGCAGACCTATTAAGGACAAGCTAAGAAACACCATATATTTT. This chain uses TRBV6-5 with TRBJ1-3, with TRBD1 as a possible D gene (5 bases). This CDR3 is built from 16 residues. Germline CDR1 is MNHEY and CDR2 is SVGAGI. Deletions cut 6 bases from V and 5 bases from J, with 20 bases between.

The chain is built from TRBV7-6 and TRBJ2-1, with TRBD2 matching 7 bases. Germline V gene lookup returns CDR1 SGHVS and CDR2 FNYEAQ. The CDR3 has 13 residues. The CDR3 DNA is TGTGCTAGCCGGGGGGAGGACTACAATGAGCAGTTCTTC. This sequence encodes CASRGEDYNEQFF.